The subject of this entry is one TCR beta chain. As originally analysed: Amplification of reference gene primers provided the estimated nucleated cell counts. Produced via immunoSEQ multiplex PCR; TCRdb's table is partial and in-frame only. V and J calls and clone size are as listed in that table; D and trimming were resolved from the DNA. This repertoire shows some 130,000 clones, around nine tenths found once; its top ten account for about an eighth. The sample originates from a study of blood T cell repertoires in COVID-19. Study-wide background: Acute-phase and convalescent COVID-19 samples originated in the United States, Italy and Spain. Sample material is recorded as cDNA or gDNA derived from T cells, B-cell-depleted T cells, or PBMCs.

The V and J ends lost 1 base and 4 bases respectively, with 8 bases between them. Looked up from germline, CDR1 is SEHNR and CDR2 is FQNEAQ (reference sequence). The CDR3 is made up of 14 amino acids. Seattle's cohort entered during active infection and was followed longitudinally. The sample was peripheral blood. The sequence derives from a woman in her 70s with COVID-19, enrolled during active disease. The chain links TRBV7-9 to TRBJ2-1, with TRBD1 as a possible D gene (5 bases). The CDR3 DNA is TGTGCCAGCAGCTTAGAGACAGTTTACAATGAGCAGTTCTTC. Translation gives CASSLETVYNEQFF.